Shown below are 8 T cell receptor beta chains from a single sample sequenced in a study of immune characteristics of hereditary and idiopathic chronic pancreatitis. Using immunoSEQ multiplex PCR, the repertoire was profiled, and TCRdb retains in-frame clones only, with some absent. The sample carries more than 8,500 clones, around 79% recorded once. Patients having total pancreatectomy with islet autotransplantation provided the chronic pancreatitis pancreas tissue. Sequencing was performed on pancreas tissue with idiopathic chronic pancreatitis. Receptor source: a human donor with chronic pancreatitis.

This clone was counted only a few times. The rearrangement uses TRBV29-1 and TRBJ2-3; 7 bases map to TRBD1. V gave up 6 bases and J gave up 2 bases; unmatched junction bases: 11. Germline V gives CDR1 SQVTM, CDR2 ANQGSEA. There are 15 residues in the CDR3. CDR3 protein: CSVEKGARLTDTQYF. CDR3 nucleotides: TGCAGCGTCGAGAAGGGGGCCAGGCTCACAGATACGCAGTATTTT.

The chain carries TRBV6-5 and TRBJ1-5; no firm D call. Germline V gene lookup returns CDR1 MNHEY and CDR2 SVGAGI. The CDR3 runs to 15 residues. V lost 0 bases to trimming and J lost 2 bases, with 8 bases between them. CDR3 DNA: TGTGCCAGCAGTTACTCGACGGGAGGCAATCAGCCCCAGCATTTT. Translating it yields CASSYSTGGNQPQHF.

The chain joins TRBV4-3 to TRBJ2-7; the match to TRBD1 covers 7 bases. CDR1 is LGHNA, CDR2 YSLEER, per germline. There are 15 residues in the CDR3. The V segment lost 2 bases and the J segment 2 bases; nucleotides outside the gene matches: 6. The CDR3 nucleotides are TGCGCCAGCAGCCAAACAGGGGTCCCAACCTACGAGCAGTACTTC. Protein product: CASSQTGVPTYEQYF.

This rearrangement joins TRBV4-1 to TRBJ1-3; D is possibly TRBD1 (5 bases). Germline V gives CDR1 MGHRA, CDR2 YSYEKL. This CDR3 contains 17 residues. V was cut by 1 base and J by 0 bases, with 13 bases left in between. CDR3: CASSQGGLTSSGNTIYF. The CDR3 DNA sequence: TGCGCCAGCAGCCAAGGGGGACTTACGAGCTCTGGAAACACCATATATTTT.

This rearrangement joins TRBV4-2 to TRBJ2-2; TRBD2 matches at 14 bases. Looked up from germline, CDR1 is LGHNA and CDR2 is YNFKEQ. Losses at the gene ends were 1 base for V and 8 bases for J; bases not matched to a gene: 12. The length of the CDR3 is 19 residues. CDR3: CASSQVGTSGGRWEGELFF. The CDR3 nucleotides are TGTGCCAGCAGCCAAGTCGGGACTAGCGGGGGACGGTGGGAAGGGGAGCTGTTTTTT.

The chain carries TRBV5-6 and TRBJ1-2, with 7 bases aligning to TRBD1. Trimming cost V 4 bases and J 5 bases; bases outside gene matches: 5. Germline CDR1 and CDR2: SGHDT and YYEEEE. This CDR3 spans 13 amino acids. CDR3 nucleotide sequence: TGTGCCAGCAGCGACGGGACAGATTATGGCTACACCTTC. It specifies CASSDGTDYGYTF. The variable domain in full, completed from reference TRBV5-6 and TRBJ1-2, reads DAGVTQSPTHLIKTRGQQVTLRCSPKSGHDTVSWYQQALGQGPQFIFQYYEEEERQRGNFPDRFSGHQFPNYSSELNVNALLLGDSALYLCASSDGTDYGYTFGSGTRLTVV.

The V gene is TRBV18, the J gene TRBJ2-1; D unresolved. The CDR3 contains 16 residues. Germline V gene sequence: CDR1 KGHSH, CDR2 LQKENI. The V end was cut by 0 bases, the J end by 0 bases, with 9 bases between. The CDR3 loop is CASSPPQSSSYNEQFF. The DNA of the CDR3 is TGTGCCAGCTCACCACCTCAGTCGAGCTCCTACAATGAGCAGTTCTTC. Using reference TRBV18 and TRBJ2-1 for the parts outside the CDR3, the full variable domain is NAGVMQNPRHLVRRRGQEARLRCSPMKGHSHVYWYRQLPEEGLKFMVYLQKENIIDESGMPKERFSAEFPKEGPSILRIQQVVRGDSAAYFCASSPPQSSSYNEQFFGPGTRLTVL.

This sequence joins TRBV30 and TRBJ2-1; D might be TRBD2 (6 bases). The V gene lost 2 bases and the J gene lost 9 bases, with 35 bases spanning the gap. Germline CDR1 GTSNPN, CDR2 SVGIG (reference sequence). There are 20 residues in the CDR3. The CDR3 DNA follows: TGTGCCTGGAGTCACTACTTCGCAACAACGGGACTCCGAGCCCATAGTGAGCAGTTCTTC. It encodes CAWSHYFATTGLRAHSEQFF.